The 24 T cell receptor beta chains below come from one sample, sequenced in a study of blood T cell repertoires in COVID-19. Produced via immunoSEQ multiplex PCR; TCRdb's table is partial and in-frame only. The repertoire holds some 100,000 clones, with roughly 86% as singletons. Material for sequencing was peripheral blood. Source of these receptors: a man aged 45-60 years with active or convalescent COVID-19.

The chain employs TRBV20-1 and TRBJ2-2, with a possible D match to TRBD1 (5 bases). Deletions cut 3 bases from V and 0 bases from J, with 8 bases between. This CDR3 region has 14 residues. The germline gives CDR1 DFQATT, CDR2 SNEGSKA (reference sequence). The CDR3 DNA follows: TGCAGTGCTAGTGAGACAGCGAACACCGGGGAGCTGTTTTTT. Translation gives CSASETANTGELFF.

The rearrangement uses TRBV5-1 and TRBJ1-2; possible D gene TRBD1, 6 bases. Trimming left V 1 base short and J 4 bases short, with 14 bases between. CDR1 and CDR2 (germline): SGHRS, YFSETQ. The CDR3 covers 15 residues. CDR3 sequence: CASSLNPGQSYGYTF. CDR3 nucleotides: TGCGCCAGCAGCTTGAATCCGGGACAAAGCTATGGCTACACCTTC.

The CDR3 DNA sequence: TGTGCCAGCAGCTCCGGGACTCCGAACACCGGGGAGCTGTTTTTT. Protein product: CASSSGTPNTGELFF. The chain employs TRBV5-6 and TRBJ2-2; D is possibly TRBD2 (6 bases). The germline gives CDR1 SGHDT, CDR2 YYEEEE. Between the trimmed V and J ends, which lost 3 bases and 0 bases, there was a span of 9 bases. The CDR3 extends over 15 amino acids.

The CDR3 sequence: CASSWGQVNNSPLHF. In DNA form, the CDR3 reads TGTGCCAGCAGTTGGGGACAGGTGAATAATTCACCCCTCCACTTT. The chain joins TRBV6-2 or TRBV6-3 to TRBJ1-6; 8 bases are shared with TRBD1. J gave up 5 bases and V 4 bases, and 4 bases lay outside the gene matches. The CDR3 totals 15 residues. Germline V gene sequence: CDR1 MNHEY, CDR2 SVGEGT.

This chain connects TRBV23-1 to TRBJ2-7, with D perhaps TRBD1 (6 bases). TRBV23-1 is an ORF, and what it does is uncertain. This CDR3 is built from 14 residues. Trimming removed 11 bases from V and 0 bases from J, with 17 bases in between. The CDR3 region has the DNA TGCGCCGGAACTAGGACAGAGAGCTCCTACGAGCAGTACTTC. Translation gives CAGTRTESSYEQYF.

The rearrangement joins TRBV7-9 to TRBJ1-4; no clear D gene. There are 15 residues in the CDR3. CDR1 and CDR2 (germline): SEHNR, FQNEAQ (reference sequence). Trimming stripped 3 bases from V and 7 bases from J, with 15 bases between. The CDR3 reads CASSLDGLRIEKLFF. The CDR3 DNA reads TGTGCCAGCAGCTTGGACGGACTAAGGATTGAAAAACTGTTTTTT.

The chain joins TRBV29-1 to TRBJ1-1; a possible D gene is TRBD1 (5 bases). Between the trimmed V and J ends, which lost 6 bases and 4 bases, there was a span of 9 bases. The CDR3 is made up of 11 amino acids. Germline CDR1 and CDR2: SQVTM and ANQGSEA. CDR3 amino acids: CSVTAGTEAFF. Here the CDR3 DNA reads TGCAGCGTGACAGCGGGCACTGAAGCTTTCTTT.

V gene TRBV2 combines with J gene TRBJ1-4, with unresolved D. CDR3 length: 13 amino acids. Trimming left V 6 bases short and J 10 bases short, with 15 bases between. Germline CDR1 is SNHLY and CDR2 is FYNNEI. CDR3 region: CASSPALGGKLFF. CDR3 nucleotides: TGTGCCAGCAGCCCCGCTCTAGGCGGAAAACTGTTTTTT.

In the case of this clone: Additional DNA sequences in this sample encode the identical CDR3. This chain links TRBV3-1 (or the pseudogene TRBV3-2) with TRBJ2-6; 10 nucleotides align to TRBD1. The V gene's germline CDR1 is LGHDT and CDR2 YNNKEL (reference sequence). The V segment lost 4 bases and the J segment 0 bases; nucleotides outside the gene matches: 3. The CDR3 runs 17 residues. The CDR3 DNA reads TGTGCCAGCAGCCGGGGGACAGGGGCCTCTGGGGCCAACGTCCTGACTTTC. Protein product: CASSRGTGASGANVLTF.

The V and J genes are TRBV25-1 and TRBJ2-2, with 7 bases fitting TRBD2. The CDR3 sequence is 15 residues long. CDR1 is MGHDK and CDR2 is SYGVNS in the germline V gene. Trimming took 1 base from V and 6 from J; bases not matched to a gene: 5. The CDR3 loop reads CASSEWASGAGELFF. DNA for the CDR3: TGTGCCAGCAGTGAATGGGCTAGCGGAGCCGGGGAGCTGTTTTTT.

The rearrangement links TRBV7-2 to TRBJ1-4; 7 nucleotides agree with TRBD1. Germline V lookup: CDR1 SGHTA, CDR2 FQGNSA. J was trimmed by 4 bases and V by 5 bases; bases with no gene match: 4. The length of the CDR3 is 14 residues. This chain's CDR3 is CASSTGTVNEKLFF. The DNA for the CDR3 is TGTGCCAGCAGCACCGGGACAGTTAATGAAAAACTGTTTTTT.

The chain is built from TRBV3-1 (or the pseudogene TRBV3-2) and TRBJ2-2, with a weak D call TRBD2 (6 bases). Germline V gene lookup returns CDR1 LGHDT and CDR2 YNNKEL (reference sequence). CDR3 length: 15 residues. Trimming pared 5 bases from V and 6 bases from J, leaving 16 bases between. The CDR3 sequence is CASSYGGGAAGELFF. The CDR3, as DNA: TGTGCCAGCAGCTACGGGGGTGGGGCCGCCGGGGAGCTGTTTTTT.

The chain employs TRBV3-1 (or the pseudogene TRBV3-2) and TRBJ1-1; possibly TRBD1 for D (6 bases). CDR3 length: 14 residues. Between the trimmed V and J ends, which lost 2 bases and 10 bases, there was a span of 17 bases. From germline, CDR1 is LGHDT and CDR2 YNNKEL (reference sequence). CDR3 nucleotide sequence: TGTGCCAGCAGCCAAAATATACCAGGGGCCACAGCTTTCTTT. Protein sequence: CASSQNIPGATAFF.

The chain carries TRBV19 and TRBJ2-6; 10 nucleotides agree with TRBD1. CDR1 LNHDA and CDR2 SQIVND come from the germline V gene (reference sequence). This CDR3 is built from 19 residues. Germline trimming cut 5 bases from V and 2 bases from J; bases unmatched to any gene: 12. For the CDR3, the DNA is TGTGCCAGTAGTCCCCGTGAGGGACAGGGGATAACTGGGGCCAACGTCCTGACTTTC. Translated, it gives CASSPREGQGITGANVLTF.

V gene TRBV2 combines with J gene TRBJ1-1, with no clear D. Germline V CDR1 and CDR2: SNHLY, FYNNEI. Trimming took off 6 bases at V and 0 bases at J, with 8 bases between the two ends. This CDR3 comprises 13 residues. CDR3 sequence: CASRATMNTEAFF. DNA for the CDR3: TGTGCCAGCAGGGCAACAATGAACACTGAAGCTTTCTTT.

Here the CDR3 reads CASSQGVVAGGRNEQFF. The DNA of the CDR3 is TGCGCCAGCAGCCAAGGGGTAGTAGCGGGGGGGCGGAATGAGCAGTTCTTC. The chain has TRBV4-1 and TRBJ2-1; 11 positions match TRBD2. J was trimmed by 7 bases and V by 1 base; bases with no gene match: 9. Germline-derived CDR1 and CDR2 are MGHRA and YSYEKL. The CDR3 consists of 17 residues.

The chain carries TRBV28 and TRBJ1-4, with 7 positions matching TRBD1. CDR3 length: 16 residues. The ends lost 5 bases at V and 7 bases at J; junction bases unmatched: 13. CDR1 is MDHEN, CDR2 SYDVKM, per germline. In nucleotides, the CDR3 is TGTGCCAGCAGTCAGGACAGGCCGGGCTTAGGTGAAAAACTGTTTTTT. It encodes CASSQDRPGLGEKLFF. Drawing the rest from reference TRBV28 and TRBJ1-4, the complete variable domain is DVKVTQSSRYLVKRTGEKVFLECVQDMDHENMFWYRQDPGLGLRLIYFSYDVKMKEKGDIPEGYSVSREKKERFSLILESASTNQTSMYLCASSQDRPGLGEKLFFGSGTQLSVL.

The J gene is TRBJ1-1, the V gene TRBV6-2 or TRBV6-3; possible D gene TRBD1, 6 bases. The V gene's germline CDR1 is MNHEY and CDR2 SVGEGT. The length of the CDR3 is 13 residues. Trimming left V 1 base short and J 7 bases short, with 10 bases between. The CDR3 sequence is CASSYWQGFEAFF. The CDR3 bases are TGTGCCAGCAGTTACTGGCAGGGGTTTGAAGCTTTCTTT.

In its sample, this clone was seen a few times. This sample also contains other DNA sequences that code for the same CDR3. The chain recombines TRBV7-8 with TRBJ1-5, with D perhaps TRBD1 (5 bases). The germline CDR1 and CDR2 sequences are SGHVS and FQNEAQ. V lost 5 bases, J lost 0 bases, and 11 bases lay in between. This CDR3 contains 15 residues. The CDR3 bases are TGTGCCAGCAGCCCGCAGGGAAATAGCAATCAGCCCCAGCATTTT. Its protein product is CASSPQGNSNQPQHF.

This chain connects TRBV29-1 to TRBJ1-2; 7 nucleotides agree with TRBD1. Trimming at V came to 7 bases and at J to 0 bases, leaving 5 bases not matched to a gene. The V gene's germline CDR1 is SQVTM and CDR2 ANQGSEA. The CDR3 is 13 residues long. This chain's CDR3 is CSGTQGANYGYTF. DNA for the CDR3: TGCAGCGGTACCCAGGGGGCTAACTATGGCTACACCTTC.

This clone was detected a few times. The rearrangement uses TRBV11-2 and TRBJ1-2; TRBD1 matches 8 bases. V lost 4 bases to trimming and J lost 6 bases; unmatched junction nucleotides: 10. This CDR3 region has 15 residues. CDR1 SGHAT and CDR2 FQNNGV come from the germline V gene. The CDR3 here is CASSSTPGQVNGYTF. The DNA for the CDR3 is TGTGCCAGCAGCTCCACCCCGGGACAGGTGAATGGCTACACCTTC. Variable domain in full (rest from reference TRBV11-2 and TRBJ1-2): EAGVAQSPRYKIIEKRQSVAFWCNPISGHATLYWYQQILGQGPKLLIQFQNNGVVDDSQLPKDRFSAERLKGVDSTLKIQPAKLEDSAVYLCASSSTPGQVNGYTFGSGTRLTVV.

This chain uses TRBV3-1 (or the pseudogene TRBV3-2) with TRBJ1-4, with D unclear. The CDR3 is made up of 15 amino acids. CDR1 and CDR2 from the germline V gene are LGHDT and YNNKEL (reference sequence). Deletions cut 4 bases from V and 12 bases from J, with 21 bases between. CDR3 protein: CASSRSRRSIEELFF. The CDR3 nucleotides read TGTGCCAGCAGCCGAAGCAGGAGGTCTATAGAGGAACTGTTTTTT.

The chain is built from TRBV6-4 and TRBJ2-5; a weak D match, TRBD2 (5 bases). Trimming cost V 7 bases and J 1 base, with 19 bases left between them. Per germline, CDR1 MRHNA and CDR2 SNTAGT. CDR3 length: 16 residues. As DNA, the CDR3 is TGTGCCAGCAACATTACCTCGGAGGTGGTCCAAGAGACCCAGTACTTC. Residues: CASNITSEVVQETQYF.

This chain joins TRBV5-1 and TRBJ1-3; D is possibly TRBD1 (6 bases). Germline V CDR1 and CDR2: SGHRS, YFSETQ. V was cut by 4 bases and J by 7 bases, with 18 bases left in between. The CDR3 extends over 15 amino acids. The CDR3 nucleotides read TGCGCCAGCAGCCAGCTAGCCGTTCAGGGGAACACCATATATTTT. This encodes CASSQLAVQGNTIYF.